The clone carrying this TCR beta chain was counted a few times. The investigators reverse transcribed all of the isolated RNA, so they sequenced expressed TCRB transcripts. Clones were sequenced by immunoSEQ multiplex PCR, and TCRdb holds only the in-frame ones, with some missing. The data contain about 400,000 clones, 10% to 15% of them singletons. The record originates from a study of beta chain features in type 1 diabetes. Sorting of CD4+ naive, central memory, regulatory and stem cell-like memory cells was performed via CD45RO/CCR7/CD25/CD127/CD95/CD27. Purities over 98% were achieved in all sorted populations. The CDR3 is 18 residues long. V was trimmed by 5 bases and J by 6 bases, leaving 29 bases between them. In germline, CDR1 is PRHDT, CDR2 FYEKMQ (reference sequence).

The clonotype comes from a man aged 18 to 29 in good health. This chain links TRBV13 with TRBJ2-7; possibly TRBD2 for D (5 bases). Sample: naive CD4+ T cells from blood. The CDR3: CASSEKVTERRRSSEQYF. As DNA, the CDR3 is TGTGCCAGCAGCGAGAAAGTCACCGAGCGGAGGAGATCGAGCGAGCAGTACTTC.